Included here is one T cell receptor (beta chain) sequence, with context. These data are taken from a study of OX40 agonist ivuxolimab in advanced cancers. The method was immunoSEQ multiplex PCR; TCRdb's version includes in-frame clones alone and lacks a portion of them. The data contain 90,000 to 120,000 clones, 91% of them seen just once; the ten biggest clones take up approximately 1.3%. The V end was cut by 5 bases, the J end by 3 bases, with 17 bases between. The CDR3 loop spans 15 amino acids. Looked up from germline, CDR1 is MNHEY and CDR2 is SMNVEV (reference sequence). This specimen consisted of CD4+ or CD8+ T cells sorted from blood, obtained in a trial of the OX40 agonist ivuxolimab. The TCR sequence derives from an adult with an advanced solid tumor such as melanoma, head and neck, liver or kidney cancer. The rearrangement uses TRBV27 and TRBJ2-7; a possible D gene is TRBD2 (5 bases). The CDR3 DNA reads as TGTGCCAGCAGTATCCTGCCGGGGTCGAACTACGAGCAGTACTTC. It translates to CASSILPGSNYEQYF.